The sequence of this T cell receptor (beta chain) was determined in a study of blood T cell repertoires in COVID-19. Only in-frame clones appear in the TCRdb table, and some are missing; sequencing was by immunoSEQ multiplex PCR. Here the sample spans about 180,000 clones, 86% being singletons. The trim removed 4 bases at V and 0 bases at J, leaving 0 bases unmatched. This CDR3 is built from 14 residues. Germline CDR1 reads ENHRY; CDR2 reads SYGVKD. Sequencing was done on a sample of peripheral blood. The clonotype was recovered from an older man with active or convalescent COVID-19. The J gene is TRBJ2-7, the V gene TRBV10-3, with 10 bases matching TRBD2. The CDR3 spells CAISASGGSYEQYF. The CDR3 DNA reads TGTGCCATCAGTGCTAGCGGGGGCTCCTACGAGCAGTACTTC.